A single sample is the source of the 11 T cell receptor beta chains below, sequenced in a study of blood T cell repertoires in COVID-19. Assay used: immunoSEQ multiplex PCR; TCRdb lists only in-frame clones, some missing. The sample carries 50,000 to 65,000 clones, 70% to 90% recorded once. The sample was peripheral blood. The receptors were gathered from a human donor in a cohort sampled during active COVID-19.

CDR3 residues: CATIAGTDNEQFF. DNA for the CDR3: TGTGCCACCATAGCGGGGACCGACAATGAGCAGTTCTTC. V is TRBV19 and J is TRBJ2-1; TRBD2 agrees at 8 bases. The J segment lost 5 bases and the V segment lost 10 bases, leaving 7 bases of the junction unmatched. Germline V gene sequence: CDR1 LNHDA, CDR2 SQIVND (reference sequence). There are 13 residues in the CDR3.

This chain connects TRBV4-1 to TRBJ2-7; D ambiguous. Germline CDR1 reads MGHRA; CDR2 reads YSYEKL. The ends were cut back, 0 bases at V and 0 bases at J, with 9 bases in the middle. This CDR3 is built from 15 residues. CDR3 nucleotide sequence: TGCGCCAGCAGCCAAGAGAGGTCTCCCTCCTACGAGCAGTACTTC. This gives the protein CASSQERSPSYEQYF.

This sequence joins TRBV6-5 and TRBJ2-5; 7 nucleotides agree with TRBD2. The ends lost 7 bases at V and 4 bases at J; junction bases unmatched: 12. The CDR3 consists of 15 residues. Germline loops: CDR1 MNHEY, CDR2 SVGAGI. The CDR3 sequence: CASIRRGGGGETQYF. CDR3 in DNA: TGTGCCAGCATTAGAAGGGGCGGGGGAGGAGAGACCCAGTACTTC.

The chain has TRBV9 and TRBJ2-7, with TRBD2 matching over 9 bases. Germline V gene data show CDR1 as SGDLS and CDR2 as YYNGEE. The CDR3 is made up of 14 amino acids. J lost 6 bases, V lost 0 bases, and 4 bases had no gene match. For the CDR3, the DNA is TGTGCCAGCAGCGTAGGAGGGCGGGGGGGCGAGCAGTACTTC. Encoded protein: CASSVGGRGGEQYF.

The rearrangement links TRBV4-3 to TRBJ2-7; maybe TRBD1 (6 bases). Germline lookup yields CDR1 LGHNA and CDR2 YSLEER. The CDR3 covers 13 residues. Trimming took 1 base from V and 6 from J, leaving 10 bases between them. The CDR3 bases are TGCGCCAGCAGCCAAGCCGGGACAAGCGAGCAGTACTTC. Amino acid sequence: CASSQAGTSEQYF.

The chain uses TRBV7-9 and TRBJ2-1; TRBD1 aligns across 7 bases. Trimming cost V 5 bases and J 10 bases; bases outside gene matches: 5. Germline-derived CDR1 and CDR2 are SEHNR and FQNEAQ (reference sequence). This CDR3 is built from 12 residues. In DNA form, the CDR3 reads TGTGCCAGCAGCCGACAGGGAGTGGAGCAGTTCTTC. Its protein product is CASSRQGVEQFF.

The chain employs TRBV28 and TRBJ1-6, with unresolved D. Trimming took off 7 bases at V and 8 bases at J, with 18 bases between the two ends. Germline V gene data show CDR1 as MDHEN and CDR2 as SYDVKM. The CDR3 is made up of 15 amino acids. The CDR3 region has the DNA TGTGCCAGCACCACAACTGGACTCTCCTATTCACCCCTCCACTTT. This gives the protein CASTTTGLSYSPLHF.

This sequence joins TRBV6-2 or TRBV6-3 and TRBJ2-7, with a possible D match to TRBD2 (5 bases). Looked up from germline, CDR1 is MNHEY and CDR2 is SVGEGT. CDR3 size: 12 residues. Trimming shortened V by 2 bases and J by 9 bases, and 11 bases separated the two germline ends. CDR3 region: CASSYGAAGQYF. The CDR3 DNA reads TGTGCCAGCAGTTACGGTGCCGCGGGGCAGTACTTC.

The V and J genes are TRBV15 and TRBJ1-6, with D possibly matching TRBD1 (6 bases). Trimming removed 7 bases at V and 5 bases at J, with 12 bases between. The CDR3 sequence is 14 residues long. Germline CDR1 and CDR2: LNHNV and YYDKDF (reference sequence). The DNA of the CDR3 is TGTGCCACCACGGACAGAACCAATAATTCACCCCTCCACTTT. It encodes CATTDRTNNSPLHF.

The chain links TRBV21-1 to TRBJ2-7; TRBD1, the D gene given by the table, was not confirmed from the DNA. TRBV21-1 is a pseudogene locus. The CDR3 covers 17 residues. CDR3 loop: CASSKVSSGQARREQYF. CDR3 nucleotides: TGTGCCAGCAGCAAAGTTTCTTCAGGACAGGCAAGGAGGGAGCAGTACTTC.

This chain uses TRBV15 with TRBJ1-5, with 7 bases aligning to TRBD1. Trimming took 5 bases from V and 9 from J; bases not matched to a gene: 19. The CDR3 spans 17 residues. Germline values: CDR1 LNHNV, CDR2 YYDKDF (reference sequence). CDR3 sequence: CATSPGRDSRWGGPQHF. The DNA of the CDR3 is TGTGCCACCAGCCCCGGGCGGGACAGTCGTTGGGGTGGGCCCCAGCATTTT.